A selection of T cell receptor beta chains follows, all from one sample in a study of T-cell memory formation after mild COVID-19. TCRdb re-called the 5' RACE reads with MiXCR, one entry per CDR3 protein. This table has approximately 290,000 distinct CDR3 sequences, just under 20% appearing once. Sequenced sample: PBMCs or a T cell subset sorted from them (not recorded which). The receptors here all came from a man aged 18 to 30 who had mild COVID-19 (a few samples of this study predate the infection). Cell type and time point are not known. CDR3s include the opening cysteine and the closing phenylalanine or tryptophan. Each record gives: CDR3 protein, CDR3 DNA, D gene, J gene, V gene, clone size. The D gene is left open where the match is weak. A row's size may be missing; if present it is once, few, many or a size class.

CASSHIKNMNTEAFF | TGTGCCAGCAGCCATATCAAGAACATGAACACTGAAGCTTTCTTT | NA | TRBJ1-1 | TRBV4-2 | NA
CASSSQTSYEQYF | TGTGCCAGCAGTTCCCAGACCTCCTACGAGCAGTACTTC | NA | TRBJ2-7 | TRBV6-2/TRBV6-3 | few
CASSPGRLNTEAFF | TGTGCCAGCAGCCCGGGACGGCTGAACACTGAAGCTTTCTTT | NA | TRBJ1-1 | TRBV7-2 | NA
CASSPSVTDTQYF | TGTGCCAGCAGCCCTTCGGTCACAGATACGCAGTATTTT | NA | TRBJ2-3 | TRBV12-3/TRBV12-4 | many
CASSDGGGTTDTQYF | TGTGCCAGCAGTGACGGGGGGGGGACCACAGATACGCAGTATTTT | TRBD2 | TRBJ2-3 | TRBV6-4 | many
CAWSVQGIAFF | TGTGCCTGGAGTGTACAGGGAATAGCTTTCTTT | NA | TRBJ1-1 | TRBV30 | many
CASSVGTSGEDTQYF | TGCGCCAGCAGCGTGGGGACTAGCGGGGAGGATACGCAGTATTTT | TRBD2 | TRBJ2-3 | TRBV5-1 | NA
CASSPGQGVNYGYTF | TGTGCCAGCAGCCCGGGACAGGGAGTAAACTATGGCTACACCTTC | TRBD1 | TRBJ1-2 | TRBV4-2 | few
CSARRTLSSYEQYF | TGCAGTGCTAGAAGGACCCTAAGCTCCTACGAGCAGTACTTC | NA | TRBJ2-7 | TRBV20-1 | NA
CASSQEVSGAPGYGYTF | TGTGCCAGCAGCCAAGAAGTAAGCGGGGCCCCTGGCTATGGCTACACCTTC | NA | TRBJ1-2 | TRBV4-2 | NA
CASSPGLSDYNEQFF | TGTGCCAGCAGCCCGGGACTCAGCGACTACAATGAGCAGTTCTTC | NA | TRBJ2-1 | TRBV7-6 | NA
CASSLEKGGTGIRTEAFF | TGCGCCAGCAGCTTGGAGAAGGGGGGGACAGGGATAAGGACTGAAGCTTTCTTT | TRBD1 | TRBJ1-1 | TRBV5-1 | few
CASSPRFYGYTF | TGTGCCAGCAGCCCGCGCTTCTATGGCTACACCTTC | NA | TRBJ1-2 | TRBV9 | few
CASSPFGVHSYNEQFF | TGTGCCAGCAGCCCTTTCGGGGTCCACTCCTACAATGAGCAGTTCTTC | NA | TRBJ2-1 | TRBV3-1 | few
CASSLDVGSEQFF | TGTGCCAGCAGCTTAGATGTGGGTTCTGAGCAGTTCTTC | NA | TRBJ2-1 | TRBV11-2 | few
CASTLGEAQGYGYTF | TGTGCCAGCACCCTCGGGGAGGCCCAGGGCTATGGCTACACCTTC | NA | TRBJ1-2 | TRBV12-3/TRBV12-4 | few
CASSVGLGVSGNTIYF | TGTGCCAGCAGCGTAGGATTAGGGGTCTCTGGAAACACCATATATTTT | NA | TRBJ1-3 | TRBV9 | NA
CASSFWGLEAETQYF | TGCGCCAGCAGCTTTTGGGGTCTCGAGGCAGAGACCCAGTACTTC | NA | TRBJ2-5 | TRBV5-1 | few
CASSLVDNEQFF | TGTGCCAGCAGCTTAGTCGACAATGAGCAGTTCTTC | NA | TRBJ2-1 | TRBV7-2 | many
CASSFGTGFGYTF | TGTGCCAGCAGCTTCGGGACAGGGTTTGGCTACACCTTC | TRBD1 | TRBJ1-2 | TRBV7-2 | many
CACSGSGANVLTF | TGTGCCTGTTCAGGCTCTGGGGCCAACGTCCTGACTTTC | NA | TRBJ2-6 | TRBV30 | NA
CAISERAGDFTEAFF | TGTGCCATCAGTGAGCGGGCAGGGGACTTCACTGAAGCTTTCTTT | NA | TRBJ1-1 | TRBV10-3 | NA
CASKPGGSSGNTIYF | TGTGCCAGCAAACCCGGGGGGAGCTCTGGAAACACCATATATTTT | NA | TRBJ1-3 | TRBV12-3/TRBV12-4 | few
CASSTNNEQFF | TGTGCCAGCAGCACCAACAATGAGCAGTTCTTC | NA | TRBJ2-1 | TRBV7-6 | few
CASTNRDPRGEQFF | TGTGCCAGCACGAACCGGGACCCGAGGGGGGAGCAGTTCTTC | NA | TRBJ2-1 | TRBV6-5 | few
CASSESSQWAFF | TGTGCCAGCAGTGAATCTTCTCAGTGGGCTTTCTTT | NA | TRBJ1-1 | TRBV2 | few
CASSFQPGPSNQPQHF | TGTGCCAGCAGTTTTCAACCGGGACCTTCCAATCAGCCCCAGCATTTT | NA | TRBJ1-5 | TRBV12-3/TRBV12-4 | NA
CACGQGSYEQYF | TGTGCCTGCGGACAGGGGAGCTACGAGCAGTACTTC | TRBD1 | TRBJ2-7 | TRBV30 | few
CSARTGVGTEAFF | TGCAGTGCTAGGACAGGGGTAGGCACTGAAGCTTTCTTT | TRBD1 | TRBJ1-1 | TRBV20-1 | NA
CASSQPRAGGNEQYF | TGTGCCAGCAGTCAACCTAGGGCGGGGGGCAACGAGCAGTACTTC | TRBD2 | TRBJ2-7 | TRBV6-6 | few
CASSSYPPRDGSPLHF | TGTGCCAGCAGTTCCTACCCTCCCAGGGACGGCTCACCCCTCCACTTT | NA | TRBJ1-6 | TRBV6-5 | few
CASRTIPGLSYQETQYF | TGCGCCAGCAGGACAATTCCGGGACTTTCGTACCAAGAGACCCAGTACTTC | NA | TRBJ2-5 | TRBV5-1 | few
CASSGRITDTQYF | TGTGCCAGCAGCGGACGGATCACAGATACGCAGTATTTT | NA | TRBJ2-3 | TRBV5-6 | NA
CASTPTVRQGTTEAFF | TGTGCCAGCACCCCGACGGTGAGACAGGGTACTACTGAAGCTTTCTTT | TRBD1 | TRBJ1-1 | TRBV7-9 | NA
CASTEYNEQFF | TGTGCCAGCACCGAGTACAATGAGCAGTTCTTC | NA | TRBJ2-1 | TRBV2 | NA
CASSSGNREAFF | TGTGCCAGCAGCTCAGGGAATAGGGAAGCTTTCTTT | NA | TRBJ1-1 | TRBV5-6 | many
CASSLWDPANYGYTF | TGTGCCAGCAGCTTGTGGGACCCAGCTAACTATGGCTACACCTTC | NA | TRBJ1-2 | TRBV5-5 | NA
CSGGGSSLEQFF | TGCAGCGGTGGGGGCAGTTCCCTTGAGCAGTTCTTC | NA | TRBJ2-1 | TRBV29-1 | NA
CAWSVGYEQYF | TGTGCCTGGAGTGTAGGTTACGAGCAGTACTTC | NA | TRBJ2-7 | TRBV30 | few
CASSPTRDPGGELFF | TGTGCCAGCAGCCCCACCAGGGACCCCGGGGGGGAACTGTTTTTT | NA | TRBJ1-4 | TRBV7-6 | NA
CASSLSGYEQYF | TGTGCCAGCAGCTTAAGTGGCTACGAGCAGTACTTC | NA | TRBJ2-7 | TRBV7-2 | many
CASRYLETQYF | TGTGCCAGCAGGTACTTGGAGACCCAGTACTTC | NA | TRBJ2-5 | TRBV28 | NA